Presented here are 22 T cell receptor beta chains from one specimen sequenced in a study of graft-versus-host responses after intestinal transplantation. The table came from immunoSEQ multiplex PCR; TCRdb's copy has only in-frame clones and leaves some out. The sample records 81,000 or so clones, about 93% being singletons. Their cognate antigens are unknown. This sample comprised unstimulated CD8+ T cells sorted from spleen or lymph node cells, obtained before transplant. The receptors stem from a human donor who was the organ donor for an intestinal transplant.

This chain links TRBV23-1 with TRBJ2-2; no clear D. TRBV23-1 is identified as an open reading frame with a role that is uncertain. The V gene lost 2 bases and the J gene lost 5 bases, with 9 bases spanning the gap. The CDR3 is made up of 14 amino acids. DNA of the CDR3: TGCGCCAGCAGTCAAGGAGCCAGTACCGGGGAGCTGTTTTTT. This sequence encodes CASSQGASTGELFF.

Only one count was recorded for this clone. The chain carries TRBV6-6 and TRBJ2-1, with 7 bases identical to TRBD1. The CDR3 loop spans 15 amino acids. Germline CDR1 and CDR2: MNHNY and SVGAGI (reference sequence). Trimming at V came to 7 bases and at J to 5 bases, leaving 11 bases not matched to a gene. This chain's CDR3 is CASTEPRTGDNEQFF. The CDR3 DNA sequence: TGTGCCAGCACCGAACCCCGGACAGGAGACAATGAGCAGTTCTTC.

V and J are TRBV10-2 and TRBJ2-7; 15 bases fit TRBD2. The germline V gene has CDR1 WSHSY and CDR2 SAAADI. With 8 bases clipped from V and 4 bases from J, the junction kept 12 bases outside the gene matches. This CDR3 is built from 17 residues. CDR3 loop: CASLPLTGLAGGYEQYF. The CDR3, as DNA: TGCGCCAGCCTCCCCCTTACAGGACTAGCGGGAGGGTACGAGCAGTACTTC.

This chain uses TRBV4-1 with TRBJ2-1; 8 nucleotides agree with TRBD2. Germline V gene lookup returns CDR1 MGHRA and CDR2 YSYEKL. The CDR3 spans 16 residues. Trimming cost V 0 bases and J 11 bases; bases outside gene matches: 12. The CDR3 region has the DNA TGCGCCAGCAGCCAAGATCGGGAGGGCCGGTTCCCGCAGCAGTTCTTC. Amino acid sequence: CASSQDREGRFPQQFF.

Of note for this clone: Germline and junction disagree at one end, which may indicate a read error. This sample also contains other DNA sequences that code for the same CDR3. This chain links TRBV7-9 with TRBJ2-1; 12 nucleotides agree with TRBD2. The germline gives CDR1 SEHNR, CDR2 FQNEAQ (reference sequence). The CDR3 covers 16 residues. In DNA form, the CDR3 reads TGCGCCAGCAGCCCGCGACTAGCGGGAGTACAAAATGAGCAGTTCTTC. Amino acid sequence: CASSPRLAGVQNEQFF.

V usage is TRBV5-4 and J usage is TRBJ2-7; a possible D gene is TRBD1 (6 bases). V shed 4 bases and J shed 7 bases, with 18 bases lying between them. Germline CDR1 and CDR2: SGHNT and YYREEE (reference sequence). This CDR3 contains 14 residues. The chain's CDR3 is CASSTGHPRGEQYF. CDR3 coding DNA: TGTGCCAGCAGCACCGGACATCCTAGGGGGGAGCAGTACTTC.

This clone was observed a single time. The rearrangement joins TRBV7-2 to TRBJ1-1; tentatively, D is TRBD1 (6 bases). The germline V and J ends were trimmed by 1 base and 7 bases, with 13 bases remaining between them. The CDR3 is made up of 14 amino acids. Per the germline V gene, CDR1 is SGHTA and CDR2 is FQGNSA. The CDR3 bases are TGTGCCAGCAGCTTAGTAGAGGGGGTCGGTGAAGCTTTCTTT. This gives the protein CASSLVEGVGEAFF.

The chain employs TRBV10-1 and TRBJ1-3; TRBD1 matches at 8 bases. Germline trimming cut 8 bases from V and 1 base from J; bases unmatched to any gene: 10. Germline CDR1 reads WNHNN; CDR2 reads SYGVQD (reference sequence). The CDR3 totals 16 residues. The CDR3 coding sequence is TGCGCCAGCGACCGGACAGGGTATTGTTCTGGAAACACCATATATTTT. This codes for CASDRTGYCSGNTIYF.

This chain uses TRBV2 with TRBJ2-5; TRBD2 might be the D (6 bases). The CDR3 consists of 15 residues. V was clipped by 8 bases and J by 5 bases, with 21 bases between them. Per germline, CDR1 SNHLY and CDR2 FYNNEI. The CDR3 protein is CASVFQGGFGETQYF. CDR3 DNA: TGTGCCAGCGTCTTCCAGGGAGGTTTCGGGGAGACCCAGTACTTC.

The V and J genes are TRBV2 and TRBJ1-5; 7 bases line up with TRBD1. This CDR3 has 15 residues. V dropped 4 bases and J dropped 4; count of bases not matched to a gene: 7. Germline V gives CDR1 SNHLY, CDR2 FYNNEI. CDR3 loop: CASSGSGTENQPQHF. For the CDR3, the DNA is TGTGCCAGCAGTGGTTCGGGGACAGAAAATCAGCCCCAGCATTTT. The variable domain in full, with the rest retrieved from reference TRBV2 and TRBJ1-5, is EPEVTQTPSHQVTQMGQEVILRCVPISNHLYFYWYRQILGQKVEFLVSFYNNEISEKSEIFDDQFSVERPDGSNFTLKIRSTKLEDSAMYFCASSGSGTENQPQHFGDGTRLSIL.

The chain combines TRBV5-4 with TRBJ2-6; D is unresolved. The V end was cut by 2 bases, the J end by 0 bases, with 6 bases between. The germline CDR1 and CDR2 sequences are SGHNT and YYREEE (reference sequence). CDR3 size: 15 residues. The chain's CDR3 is CASSFKHSGANVLTF. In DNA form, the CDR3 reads TGTGCCAGCAGCTTTAAACACTCTGGGGCCAACGTCCTGACTTTC.

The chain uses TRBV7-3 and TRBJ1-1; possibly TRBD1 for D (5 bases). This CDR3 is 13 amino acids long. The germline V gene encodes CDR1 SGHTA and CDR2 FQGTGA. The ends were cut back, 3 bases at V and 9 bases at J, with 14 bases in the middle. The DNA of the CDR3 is TGTGCCAGCAGCTTTTACAGGTCCCAGAAAGCTTTCTTT. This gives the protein CASSFYRSQKAFF.

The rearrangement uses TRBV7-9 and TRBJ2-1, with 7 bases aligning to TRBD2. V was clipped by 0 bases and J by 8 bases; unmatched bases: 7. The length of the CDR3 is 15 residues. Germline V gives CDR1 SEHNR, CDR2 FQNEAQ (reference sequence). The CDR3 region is CASSLASGMVDEQFF. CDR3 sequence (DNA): TGTGCCAGCAGCTTAGCAAGCGGGATGGTGGATGAGCAGTTCTTC.

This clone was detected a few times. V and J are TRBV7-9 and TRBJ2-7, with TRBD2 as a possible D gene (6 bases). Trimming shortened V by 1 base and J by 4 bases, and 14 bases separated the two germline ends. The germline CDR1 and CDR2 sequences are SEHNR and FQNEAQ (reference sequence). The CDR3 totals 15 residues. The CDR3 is CASSLDWAGTYEQYF. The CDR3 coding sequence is TGTGCCAGCAGCTTAGATTGGGCGGGAACATACGAGCAGTACTTC.

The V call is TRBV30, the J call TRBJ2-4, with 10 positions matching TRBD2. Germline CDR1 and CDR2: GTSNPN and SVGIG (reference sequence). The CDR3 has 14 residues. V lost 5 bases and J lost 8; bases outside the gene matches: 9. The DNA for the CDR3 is TGTGCCTGGCATGCTAGCGGGGGAGATGACATTCAGTACTTC. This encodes CAWHASGGDDIQYF.

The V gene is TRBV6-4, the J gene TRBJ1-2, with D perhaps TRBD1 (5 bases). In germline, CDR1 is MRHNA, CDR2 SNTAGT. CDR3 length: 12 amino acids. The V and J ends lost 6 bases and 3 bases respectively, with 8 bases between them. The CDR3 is CASREGYYGYTF. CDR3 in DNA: TGTGCCAGCAGGGAGGGGTACTATGGCTACACCTTC.

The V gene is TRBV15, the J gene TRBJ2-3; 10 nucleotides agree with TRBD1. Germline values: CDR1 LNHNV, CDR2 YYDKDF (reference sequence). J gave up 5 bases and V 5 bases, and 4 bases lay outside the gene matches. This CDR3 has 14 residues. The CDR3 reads CATSAGTGEDTQYF. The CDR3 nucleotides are TGTGCCACCAGCGCCGGGACAGGGGAAGATACGCAGTATTTT.

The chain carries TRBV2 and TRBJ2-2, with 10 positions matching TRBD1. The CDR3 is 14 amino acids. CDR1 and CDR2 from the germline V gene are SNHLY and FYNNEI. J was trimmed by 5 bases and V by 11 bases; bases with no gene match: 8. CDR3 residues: CAVGTGVRTGELFF. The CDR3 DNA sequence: TGTGCCGTAGGGACAGGGGTGCGGACCGGGGAGCTGTTTTTT.

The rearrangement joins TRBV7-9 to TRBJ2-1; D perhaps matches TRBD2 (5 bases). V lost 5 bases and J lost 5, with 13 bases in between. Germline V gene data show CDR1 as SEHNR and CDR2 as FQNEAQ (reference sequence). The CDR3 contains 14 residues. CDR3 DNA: TGTGCCAGCAGCCGCCCTACCGGGAACAATGAGCAGTTCTTC. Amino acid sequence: CASSRPTGNNEQFF.

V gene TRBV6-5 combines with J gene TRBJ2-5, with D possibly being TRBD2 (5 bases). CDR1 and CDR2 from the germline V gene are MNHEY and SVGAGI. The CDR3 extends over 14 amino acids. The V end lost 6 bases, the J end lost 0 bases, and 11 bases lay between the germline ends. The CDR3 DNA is TGTGCCAGCAGAAGAGGACTCAACCAAGAGACCCAGTACTTC. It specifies CASRRGLNQETQYF.

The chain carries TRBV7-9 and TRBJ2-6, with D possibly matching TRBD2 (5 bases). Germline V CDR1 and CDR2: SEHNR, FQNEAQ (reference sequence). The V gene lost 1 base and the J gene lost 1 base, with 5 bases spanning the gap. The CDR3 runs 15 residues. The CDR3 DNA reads TGTGCCAGCAGCTTAGGAGGGTCTGGGGCCAACGTCCTGACTTTC. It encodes CASSLGGSGANVLTF.

CDR3 bases: TGTGCCAGCAGCCCTACGTGGGCGCGCGGGAGGGACAATGAGCAGTTCTTC. Translating it yields CASSPTWARGRDNEQFF. The rearrangement joins TRBV7-3 to TRBJ2-1, with 9 bases aligning to TRBD2. Germline CDR1 SGHTA, CDR2 FQGTGA. The CDR3 sequence is 17 residues long. V lost 5 bases, J lost 5 bases, and 13 bases stayed unmatched. Supplemented by reference TRBV7-3 and TRBJ2-1, the full variable domain reads GAGVSQTPSNKVTEKGKYVELRCDPISGHTALYWYRQSLGQGPEFLIYFQGTGAADDSGLPNDRFFAVRPEGSVSTLKIQRTERGDSAVYLCASSPTWARGRDNEQFFGPGTRLTVL.